Presented here are 19 T cell receptor beta chains from one specimen sequenced in a study of T cell responses to AZD1222 COVID-19 vaccine. Generated by immunoSEQ multiplex PCR, the TCRdb table keeps only in-frame clones and is missing some. This table has about 160,000 clones, roughly nine tenths appearing once. This material consisted of peripheral blood, taken on day 0 of MenACWY control vaccination. Receptor source: an adult in good health.

The chain links TRBV28 to TRBJ2-4, with 7 bases that match TRBD1. V was pared by 8 bases and J by 2 bases, with 9 bases of the junction left unmatched. The CDR3 is 15 amino acids. In germline, CDR1 is MDHEN, CDR2 SYDVKM. The CDR3 DNA is TGTGCCAGCGAAAGAATACAGGGGACCAAAAACATTCAGTACTTC. Translation gives CASERIQGTKNIQYF.

The J gene is TRBJ1-5, the V gene TRBV30; no clear D. The CDR3 runs to 14 residues. Germline V lookup: CDR1 GTSNPN, CDR2 SVGIG (reference sequence). V gave up 0 bases and J gave up 6 bases, with 12 bases separating them. This CDR3 is CAWSVSLNGQPQHF. The CDR3 coding sequence is TGTGCCTGGAGTGTGTCCCTTAACGGTCAGCCCCAGCATTTT.

The chain has TRBV28 and TRBJ1-6; 8 nucleotides line up with TRBD1. After removal of 6 bases from V and 11 bases from J, the junction contained 12 bases not matched to a gene. In germline, CDR1 is MDHEN, CDR2 SYDVKM. This CDR3 comprises 15 residues. This CDR3 reads CASRSKTGDFPPLHF. The CDR3 bases are TGTGCCAGCAGATCAAAGACAGGGGACTTCCCACCCCTCCACTTT.

The chain links TRBV4-1 to TRBJ1-2; D remains ambiguous. Germline assignment: CDR1 MGHRA and CDR2 YSYEKL. V was cut by 4 bases and J by 3 bases, with 18 bases left in between. The length of the CDR3 is 16 residues. This CDR3 is CASSLAPGGNDYGYTF. CDR3 coding DNA: TGCGCCAGCAGCCTCGCCCCGGGAGGAAACGACTATGGCTACACCTTC.

This chain joins TRBV5-1 and TRBJ2-2; 8 nucleotides match TRBD2. Germline-derived CDR1 and CDR2 are SGHRS and YFSETQ. The V segment lost 2 bases and the J segment 6 bases; nucleotides outside the gene matches: 3. The CDR3 length is 14 residues. The CDR3 region is CASSLGLAPGELFF. The CDR3 nucleotides are TGCGCCAGCAGCTTAGGACTAGCCCCCGGGGAGCTGTTTTTT.

The chain links TRBV25-1 to TRBJ1-1, with no clear D. Germline CDR1 MGHDK, CDR2 SYGVNS. Deletions cut 2 bases from V and 3 bases from J, with 10 bases between. CDR3 length: 14 residues. The CDR3 protein is CASSERQEDTEAFF. The CDR3 coding sequence is TGTGCCAGCAGTGAAAGGCAAGAGGACACTGAAGCTTTCTTT.

The V gene is TRBV21-1, the J gene TRBJ2-1. TRBV21-1 is classified as a pseudogene. This CDR3 has 14 amino acids. The CDR3, as DNA: TGTGCCAGCCCGACAGCTAGTTTTAGGGAGGAGCAGTTCTTC. This translates into CASPTASFREEQFF.

This chain joins TRBV7-3 and TRBJ2-2; 8 nucleotides line up with TRBD2. Germline CDR1 reads SGHTA; CDR2 reads FQGTGA. V lost 1 base, J lost 5 bases, and 3 bases stayed unmatched. This CDR3 spans 15 amino acids. This chain's CDR3 is CASSLNGGRTGELFF. The CDR3 coding sequence is TGTGCCAGCAGCTTAAATGGCGGGAGGACCGGGGAGCTGTTTTTT. The entire variable domain, with the rest obtained from reference TRBV7-3 and TRBJ2-2, is as follows: GAGVSQTPSNKVTEKGKYVELRCDPISGHTALYWYRQSLGQGPEFLIYFQGTGAADDSGLPNDRFFAVRPEGSVSTLKIQRTERGDSAVYLCASSLNGGRTGELFFGEGSRLTVL.

The rearrangement uses TRBV11-3 and TRBJ1-1, with D unresolved. Germline assignment: CDR1 SGHNT and CDR2 YENEEA. This CDR3 is 12 amino acids long. With 5 bases removed from V and 2 bases from J, the gap between germline ends came to 6 bases. CDR3 sequence (DNA): TGTGCCAGCAGCGTTCCTAACACTGAAGCTTTCTTT. The encoded protein is CASSVPNTEAFF.

This chain links TRBV28 with TRBJ2-1, with D maybe TRBD1 (5 bases). Germline loops: CDR1 MDHEN, CDR2 SYDVKM. CDR3 length: 15 residues. Between the trimmed V and J ends, which lost 6 bases and 1 base, there was a span of 13 bases. The CDR3 DNA reads TGTGCCAGCAGCACGACAGTATTTTCCTACAATGAGCAGTTCTTC. Translating it yields CASSTTVFSYNEQFF.

The CDR3 coding sequence is TGTGCCACCAGTGATTTTAGCGGGGCTTCCTACAATGAGCAGTTCTTC. Translated: CATSDFSGASYNEQFF. The chain employs TRBV24-1 and TRBJ2-1, with 8 positions matching TRBD2. The CDR3 totals 16 residues. Germline V gene sequence: CDR1 KGHDR, CDR2 SFDVKD. V lost 1 base to trimming and J lost 1 base; unmatched junction nucleotides: 2.

V is TRBV6-2 or TRBV6-3 and J is TRBJ2-7; D remains ambiguous. V lost 0 bases to trimming and J lost 2 bases, with 11 bases between them. The CDR3 consists of 15 residues. Germline assignment: CDR1 MNHEY and CDR2 SVGEGT. CDR3: CASSYSGRRTYEQYF. The CDR3 DNA reads as TGTGCCAGCAGTTACTCGGGCCGACGGACCTACGAGCAGTACTTC.

The J gene is TRBJ2-7, the V gene TRBV6-6; D is perhaps TRBD1 (5 bases). The CDR3 has 13 residues. CDR1 and CDR2 from the germline V gene are MNHNY and SVGAGI (reference sequence). The V and J ends lost 5 bases and 4 bases respectively, with 12 bases between them. This CDR3 is CASSPPTAYEQYF. CDR3 coding DNA: TGTGCCAGCAGTCCCCCGACAGCGTACGAGCAGTACTTC.

J is TRBJ1-1 and V is TRBV6-5; D is possibly TRBD1 (5 bases). The CDR3 extends over 13 amino acids. Per the germline V gene, CDR1 is MNHEY and CDR2 is SVGAGI. V gave up 4 bases and J gave up 10 bases, with 16 bases separating them. CDR3 loop: CASSSLGGASAFF. As DNA, the CDR3 is TGTGCCAGCAGTTCTCTGGGGGGAGCTTCAGCTTTCTTT.

The chain joins TRBV28 to TRBJ1-2; D might be TRBD1 (6 bases). This CDR3 has 14 residues. The germline V and J ends were trimmed by 4 bases and 3 bases, with 12 bases remaining between them. CDR1 is MDHEN, CDR2 SYDVKM, per germline. CDR3 protein: CASSSTQGDYGYTF. CDR3 in DNA: TGTGCCAGCAGTTCGACACAGGGAGACTATGGCTACACCTTC.

V usage is TRBV10-3 and J usage is TRBJ1-6; the D gene is possibly TRBD1 (5 bases). Trimming cost V 10 bases and J 10 bases, with 20 bases left between them. The CDR3 contains 14 residues. Germline-derived CDR1 and CDR2 are ENHRY and SYGVKD. The CDR3 spells CATERDPRGSPLHF. CDR3 in DNA: TGTGCCACAGAGCGGGACCCCCGCGGGTCACCCCTCCACTTT.

This chain links TRBV6-2 or TRBV6-3 with TRBJ2-3; D possibly corresponds to TRBD1 (5 bases). This CDR3 has 14 amino acids. Germline CDR1 MNHEY, CDR2 SVGEGT. The V and J ends lost 2 bases and 5 bases respectively, with 11 bases between them. CDR3 DNA sequence: TGTGCCAGCAGTTACGGACAACGTGGAGATACGCAGTATTTT. Translating gives CASSYGQRGDTQYF.

This clone was seen a single time. The chain couples TRBV11-1 to TRBJ2-7; 12 nucleotides line up with TRBD2. Germline V CDR1 and CDR2: SGHAT, FQDESV (reference sequence). J gave up 9 bases and V 0 bases, and 12 bases lay outside the gene matches. This CDR3 spans 17 amino acids. The CDR3 sequence is CASSLAQRLAGADRQYF. Here the CDR3 DNA reads TGTGCCAGCAGCTTAGCCCAAAGACTAGCGGGAGCGGACAGGCAGTACTTC.

This chain uses TRBV2 with TRBJ2-1; TRBD2 matches 7 bases. This CDR3 contains 14 residues. Germline loops: CDR1 SNHLY, CDR2 FYNNEI. V lost 6 bases to trimming and J lost 8 bases; unmatched junction nucleotides: 10. Here the CDR3 reads CASSVTSFGYEQFF. CDR3 bases: TGTGCCAGCAGCGTGACTAGCTTTGGATATGAGCAGTTCTTC.